The 7 T cell receptor beta chains below were found in one sample sequenced in a study of OX40 agonist ivuxolimab in advanced cancers. Here immunoSEQ multiplex PCR was the method, and the copy in TCRdb shows in-frame clones only, minus some. The data show more than 50,000 clones, roughly three quarters seen once. Source: CD4+ or CD8+ T cells sorted from blood, taken in a trial of the OX40 agonist ivuxolimab. These receptors originate from an adult with an advanced solid tumor such as melanoma, head and neck, liver or kidney cancer.

This clone was picked up one time. This chain joins TRBV5-1 and TRBJ2-1; possible D gene TRBD2, 5 bases. The V and J ends lost 4 bases and 8 bases respectively, with 13 bases between them. Germline CDR1 reads SGHRS; CDR2 reads YFSETQ. The CDR3 loop spans 13 amino acids. The CDR3 sequence is CASSADVGDEQFF. The CDR3 region has the DNA TGCGCCAGCAGCGCGGACGTCGGGGATGAGCAGTTCTTC. Full variable domain (missing parts from reference TRBV5-1 and TRBJ2-1): KAGVTQTPRYLIKTRGQQVTLSCSPISGHRSVSWYQQTPGQGLQFLFEYFSETQRNKGNFPGRFSGRQFSNSRSEMNVSTLELGDSALYLCASSADVGDEQFFGPGTRLTVL.

This chain uses TRBV6-1 with TRBJ2-5; D perhaps matches TRBD2 (6 bases). The DNA matches TRBJ2-7 better at its end, which makes the J call doubtful. This CDR3 is built from 13 residues. Germline CDR1 and CDR2: MNHNS and SASEGT. The CDR3 coding sequence is TGTGCCAGCAGAGATAAAGCGGGCTACGAGCAGTACTTC. Translation: CASRDKAGYEQYF.

This clone was observed a single time. The chain uses TRBV29-1 and TRBJ2-1; 8 bases map to TRBD2. The germline V gene has CDR1 SQVTM and CDR2 ANQGSEA. The CDR3 length is 13 residues. V was clipped by 6 bases and J by 10 bases; unmatched bases: 11. CDR3 residues: CSVAGTSLSEQFF. In nucleotides, the CDR3 is TGCAGCGTCGCCGGGACTAGTTTATCCGAGCAGTTCTTC.

This clone was observed a few times. The chain uses TRBV6-1 and TRBJ2-1; D not resolved. The CDR3 contains 14 residues. CDR1 and CDR2 from the germline V gene are MNHNS and SASEGT. Trimming shortened V by 8 bases and J by 9 bases, and 20 bases separated the two germline ends. The CDR3 is CASSQVDIGGEQFF. CDR3 sequence (DNA): TGTGCCAGCTCTCAGGTTGACATCGGTGGTGAGCAGTTCTTC.

The chain uses TRBV7-2 and TRBJ2-5; 8 bases are shared with TRBD1. The CDR3 spans 13 residues. With V trimmed by 7 bases and J by 2 bases, 3 bases remained unmatched. Germline V gives CDR1 SGHTA, CDR2 FQGNSA. CDR3 sequence: CASNRGIQETQYF. DNA for the CDR3: TGTGCCAGCAACAGGGGGATACAAGAGACCCAGTACTTC.

CDR3 amino acids: CASSARTGRTTGELFF. As DNA, the CDR3 is TGCGCCAGCAGCGCCCGGACAGGGCGTACCACCGGGGAGCTGTTTTTT. V is TRBV5-1 and J is TRBJ2-2, with 8 nucleotides matching TRBD1. The germline gives CDR1 SGHRS, CDR2 YFSETQ. V lost 4 bases, J lost 4 bases, and 9 bases stayed unmatched. The CDR3 spans 16 residues.

The chain links TRBV7-2 to TRBJ1-4; 11 bases align to TRBD1. V was clipped by 0 bases and J by 8 bases; unmatched bases: 5. Germline CDR1 reads SGHTA; CDR2 reads FQGNSA. There are 16 residues in the CDR3. The CDR3 DNA sequence: TGTGCCAGCAGCTTAGCGCCGGGACAGGGGGAGGAAAAACTGTTTTTT. The encoded protein is CASSLAPGQGEEKLFF.